These 32 T cell receptor beta chains originate from one sample sequenced in a study of blood T cell repertoires in COVID-19 (dated by TCRdb to between 2020 and 2021). Library preparation employed the immunoSEQ multiplex PCR assay. Held by TCRdb, this immuneACCESS table contains in-frame sequences only and omits some clones. Under half of the omission traces to an unresolved V gene where checked; the cause of the rest is unknown. The sample contains about 240,000 clones, 87% of them found a single time. Together, the top ten hold more than 6% of the sample. Sequencing was done on a sample of peripheral blood. Receptors originate from a man in his fifties or sixties who had recovered from COVID-19.

The chain is built from TRBV11-2 and TRBJ1-5; D perhaps matches TRBD1 (5 bases). Per the germline V gene, CDR1 is SGHAT and CDR2 is FQNNGV. The V gene lost 0 bases and the J gene lost 0 bases, with 6 bases spanning the gap. The CDR3 length is 15 residues. Here the CDR3 reads CASSLDGGSNQPQHF. CDR3 DNA sequence: TGTGCCAGCAGCTTAGACGGGGGTAGCAATCAGCCCCAGCATTTT.

This chain joins TRBV7-9 and TRBJ2-1; 13 bases line up with TRBD2. Unmatched junction bases numbered 6, after V lost 5 bases and J lost 8 bases. Germline V gene data show CDR1 as SEHNR and CDR2 as FQNEAQ (reference sequence). CDR3 length equals 15 residues. Written as DNA, the CDR3 is TGTGCCAGCAGCCTACTAGCGGGGGGGCCTTATGAGCAGTTCTTC. It specifies CASSLLAGGPYEQFF.

As DNA, the CDR3 is TGTGCTAGTGGTCCTCATCTGTTCGGTCAGCCCCAGCATTTT. This gives the protein CASGPHLFGQPQHF. J is TRBJ1-5 and V is TRBV12-5, with D unresolved. Germline assignment: CDR1 LGHNT and CDR2 FRNRAP. The CDR3 is 14 residues long. V lost 5 bases to trimming and J lost 6 bases, with 14 bases between them. The full variable domain, completed using reference TRBV12-5 and TRBJ1-5, is DARVTQTPRHKVTEMGQEVTMRCQPILGHNTVFWYRQTMMQGLELLAYFRNRAPLDDSGMPKDRFSAEMPDATLATLKIQPSEPRDSAVYFCASGPHLFGQPQHFGDGTRLSIL.

The V call is TRBV6-5, the J call TRBJ1-5, with no clear D. The V and J ends lost 6 bases and 2 bases respectively, with 11 bases between them. Germline CDR1 is MNHEY and CDR2 is SVGAGI. The CDR3 length is 14 residues. The CDR3 loop reads CASRRTRGNQPQHF. In nucleotides, the CDR3 is TGTGCCAGCAGACGAACCCGGGGCAATCAGCCCCAGCATTTT.

The rearrangement links TRBV5-1 to TRBJ2-7; TRBD1 aligns across 7 bases. The junction had 12 bases not matched to a gene; V was cut back by 0 bases and J by 12 bases. Germline values: CDR1 SGHRS, CDR2 YFSETQ. The CDR3 has 14 residues. The CDR3 DNA follows: TGCGCCAGCAGCTTGGCCGGGACAGATAAGGCCCCGTACTTC. Translating it yields CASSLAGTDKAPYF.

The V gene is TRBV19, the J gene TRBJ2-7; 10 nucleotides agree with TRBD1. The germline CDR1 and CDR2 sequences are LNHDA and SQIVND (reference sequence). The CDR3 extends over 14 amino acids. V shed 7 bases, J shed 7 bases, and the junction held 10 bases outside the gene matches. The CDR3 loop is CASTNGQGVGEQYV. Here the CDR3 DNA reads TGTGCCAGTACCAATGGACAGGGGGTAGGAGAGCAGTACGTC.

This chain links TRBV30 with TRBJ2-3; D is uncertain. Germline V gene data show CDR1 as GTSNPN and CDR2 as SVGIG (reference sequence). This CDR3 is 14 amino acids long. Trimming stripped 0 bases from V and 4 bases from J, with 11 bases between. The CDR3 DNA reads as TGTGCCTGGAGTGTATGGCCAGGCGCAGATACGCAGTATTTT. This translates into CAWSVWPGADTQYF. The full variable domain, with the rest looked up from reference TRBV30 and TRBJ2-3, is SQTIHQWPATLVQPVGSPLSLECTVEGTSNPNLYWYRQAAGRGLQLLFYSVGIGQISSEVPQNLSASRPQDRQFILSSKKLLLSDSGFYLCAWSVWPGADTQYFGPGTRLTVL.

The V gene is TRBV5-1, the J gene TRBJ1-2; the D is unclear. The V end lost 4 bases, the J end lost 5 bases, and 15 bases lay between the germline ends. Per germline, CDR1 SGHRS and CDR2 YFSETQ. This CDR3 contains 14 residues. CDR3 sequence: CASSPPRAGYGYTF. The CDR3 bases are TGCGCCAGCAGCCCTCCCCGGGCGGGTTATGGCTACACCTTC.

V is TRBV12-3 or TRBV12-4 and J is TRBJ1-1, with D possibly matching TRBD1 (5 bases). The CDR3 loop spans 10 amino acids. V was shortened by 8 bases and J by 7 bases, with 8 bases between the two germline ends. CDR3 bases: TGTGCCAGCGGGGGGGTTGAAGCTTTCTTT. Its protein is CASGGVEAFF.

A single count supports this clone. This sequence joins TRBV2 and TRBJ2-7; 12 bases align to TRBD1. Germline CDR1 reads SNHLY; CDR2 reads FYNNEI. V was pared by 5 bases and J by 6 bases, with 8 bases of the junction left unmatched. This CDR3 spans 15 amino acids. The CDR3 DNA sequence: TGTGCCAGCAGTAAATCCGGGACAGGGGGCGTCGAGCAGTACTTC. It codes for CASSKSGTGGVEQYF.

In this sample, this clone turned up a few times. The chain joins TRBV23-1 to TRBJ1-2; TRBD1 is a possible D gene (6 bases). TRBV23-1 is an ORF, with its function uncertain. The CDR3 contains 11 residues. Trimming left V 7 bases short and J 6 bases short, with 9 bases between. CDR3 in DNA: TGCGCCAGCACAAACAGGGATGGCTACACCTTC. It codes for CASTNRDGYTF.

The genes are TRBV14 and TRBJ1-6, with D perhaps TRBD1 (5 bases). The CDR3 has 12 amino acids. V dropped 6 bases and J dropped 9 bases, with 9 bases sitting between them. CDR1 and CDR2 (germline): SGHDN, FVKESK. This CDR3 reads CASSQGGSPLHF. CDR3 coding DNA: TGTGCCAGCAGTCAGGGAGGTTCACCCCTCCACTTT.

With regard to this clone: Other nucleotide sequences in the sample specify the same CDR3. The rearrangement uses TRBV24-1 and TRBJ2-2; the D is unclear. Between the trimmed V and J ends, which lost 4 bases and 1 base, there was a span of 9 bases. From germline, CDR1 is KGHDR and CDR2 SFDVKD. There are 15 residues in the CDR3. The DNA for the CDR3 is TGTGCCACCAGTGACCGAACAAGGAACACCGGGGAGCTGTTTTTT. It is translated as CATSDRTRNTGELFF.

The J gene is TRBJ1-6, the V gene TRBV27, with 10 bases identical to TRBD1. This CDR3 is built from 14 residues. Germline V gives CDR1 MNHEY, CDR2 SMNVEV (reference sequence). The J segment lost 6 bases and the V segment lost 8 bases, leaving 4 bases of the junction unmatched. CDR3 sequence reads: CASARDRGNSPLHF. The CDR3 region has the DNA TGTGCCAGCGCCCGGGACAGGGGTAATTCACCCCTCCACTTT.

The genes are TRBV30 and TRBJ2-5, with D perhaps matching TRBD2 (5 bases). The CDR3 covers 15 residues. Germline CDR1 GTSNPN, CDR2 SVGIG (reference sequence). The V end was cut by 2 bases, the J end by 4 bases, with 17 bases between. The CDR3 sequence: CAWSTSWARGETQYF. The CDR3 nucleotides read TGTGCCTGGAGTACCTCGTGGGCCCGGGGAGAGACCCAGTACTTC.

The chain employs TRBV3-1 (or the pseudogene TRBV3-2) and TRBJ2-3, with TRBD2 as a possible D gene (7 bases). Per the germline V gene, CDR1 is LGHDT and CDR2 is YNNKEL (reference sequence). V lost 2 bases, J lost 4 bases, and 25 bases lay in between. The CDR3 covers 19 residues. This CDR3 reads CASSQSQQWGGPRADTQYF. CDR3 DNA sequence: TGTGCCAGCAGCCAATCCCAACAGTGGGGGGGGCCGAGAGCAGATACGCAGTATTTT.

The rearrangement joins TRBV3-1 (or the pseudogene TRBV3-2) to TRBJ2-1; D unresolved. The CDR3 loop spans 14 amino acids. Trimming removed 1 base from V and 6 bases from J, with 10 bases in between. The germline V gene has CDR1 LGHDT and CDR2 YNNKEL (reference sequence). The CDR3 loop reads CASSQGRSVNEQFF. The DNA for the CDR3 is TGTGCCAGCAGCCAAGGCCGATCAGTCAATGAGCAGTTCTTC.

The chain uses TRBV19 and TRBJ2-7; TRBD2 is a possible D gene (5 bases). Per germline, CDR1 LNHDA and CDR2 SQIVND (reference sequence). The CDR3 is 15 amino acids. Trimming pared 5 bases from V and 1 base from J, leaving 15 bases between. This CDR3 is CASSLGGEWSYEQYF. For the CDR3, the DNA is TGTGCCAGTAGTCTCGGAGGAGAATGGTCCTACGAGCAGTACTTC.

V gene TRBV4-1 combines with J gene TRBJ2-3; 10 bases fit TRBD1. CDR3 size: 16 residues. Germline loops: CDR1 MGHRA, CDR2 YSYEKL. Trimming cost V 5 bases and J 4 bases; bases outside gene matches: 9. The CDR3 spells CASSSRTGGFPDTQYF. CDR3 nucleotides: TGCGCCAGCAGCTCTCGGACAGGGGGTTTCCCAGATACGCAGTATTTT.

This clone was found many times. V usage is TRBV27 and J usage is TRBJ1-1, with 8 bases lining up with TRBD1. Germline CDR1 MNHEY, CDR2 SMNVEV (reference sequence). With 6 bases clipped from V and 1 base from J, the junction kept 4 bases outside the gene matches. The CDR3 runs 14 residues. CDR3 bases: TGTGCCAGCAGAGTTCAGGGGGCGAACACTGAAGCTTTCTTT. The encoded protein is CASRVQGANTEAFF.

The CDR3 sequence: CASSLWGQDFGEAFF. The DNA for the CDR3 is TGTGCCAGCAGCTTATGGGGACAGGATTTTGGTGAAGCTTTCTTT. The chain links TRBV7-6 to TRBJ1-1; 8 nucleotides align to TRBD1. The ends lost 2 bases at V and 7 bases at J; junction bases unmatched: 9. This CDR3 is built from 15 residues. Per germline, CDR1 SGHVS and CDR2 FNYEAQ.

The DNA for the CDR3 is TGTGCCAGCAGCTTAGTCTCCGGGGGGAATTCACCCCTCCACTTT. Its translation is CASSLVSGGNSPLHF. The chain is built from TRBV7-2 and TRBJ1-6; a possible D gene is TRBD1 (5 bases). CDR1 is SGHTA, CDR2 FQGNSA, per germline. The CDR3 runs 15 residues. Between the trimmed V and J ends, which lost 1 base and 7 bases, there was a span of 11 bases. The complete variable domain, with remaining parts taken from reference TRBV7-2 and TRBJ1-6, reads GAGVSQSPSNKVTEKGKDVELRCDPISGHTALYWYRQSLGQGLEFLIYFQGNSAPDKSGLPSDRFSAERTGGSVSTLTIQRTQQEDSAVYLCASSLVSGGNSPLHFGNGTRLTVT.

This chain joins TRBV5-1 and TRBJ1-6; TRBD1 matches at 7 bases. Germline values: CDR1 SGHRS, CDR2 YFSETQ. V lost 6 bases and J lost 5; bases outside the gene matches: 8. The CDR3 runs to 15 residues. This CDR3 is CASTERGGDNSPLHF. The CDR3 bases are TGCGCCAGCACTGAGAGAGGGGGCGATAATTCACCCCTCCACTTT. Based on the CDR3 plus reference TRBV5-1 and TRBJ1-6, the full variable domain is KAGVTQTPRYLIKTRGQQVTLSCSPISGHRSVSWYQQTPGQGLQFLFEYFSETQRNKGNFPGRFSGRQFSNSRSEMNVSTLELGDSALYLCASTERGGDNSPLHFGNGTRLTVT.

The J gene is TRBJ2-7, the V gene TRBV4-1; 8 bases are shared with TRBD2. V shed 4 bases and J 1 base; nucleotides not matched to a gene: 6. Looked up from germline, CDR1 is MGHRA and CDR2 is YSYEKL. This CDR3 is built from 15 residues. The CDR3 DNA reads TGCGCCAGCAGCCCCCAGGCGGGGGGATCCTACGAGCAGTACTTC. Protein sequence: CASSPQAGGSYEQYF.

V and J are TRBV2 and TRBJ1-3; D is perhaps TRBD1 (5 bases). The germline V gene has CDR1 SNHLY and CDR2 FYNNEI. The CDR3 sequence is 15 residues long. The ends were cut back, 7 bases at V and 2 bases at J, with 15 bases in the middle. The CDR3 region is CASITGDWPGNTIYF. The CDR3 nucleotides are TGTGCCAGCATTACCGGGGACTGGCCTGGAAACACCATATATTTT.

The rearrangement links TRBV11-2 to TRBJ1-5; tentatively, D is TRBD1 (6 bases). V was trimmed by 4 bases and J by 3 bases, leaving 7 bases between them. The germline CDR1 and CDR2 sequences are SGHAT and FQNNGV. The CDR3 totals 13 residues. The CDR3 loop reads CASSWTDNQPQHF. CDR3 in DNA: TGTGCCAGCAGCTGGACAGACAATCAGCCCCAGCATTTT.

The count of this clone is one. The V gene is TRBV27, the J gene TRBJ2-3, with D possibly matching TRBD1 (5 bases). The CDR3 runs to 16 residues. Per germline, CDR1 MNHEY and CDR2 SMNVEV (reference sequence). Deletions cut 3 bases from V and 1 base from J, with 14 bases between. The CDR3 DNA sequence: TGTGCCAGCAGTTTCGGGTGGGGCAGCCGCACAGATACGCAGTATTTT. This codes for CASSFGWGSRTDTQYF.

This clone was counted a single time. This chain uses TRBV15 with TRBJ2-3; tentative D call: TRBD2 (5 bases). Per germline, CDR1 LNHNV and CDR2 YYDKDF (reference sequence). V was pared by 5 bases and J by 0 bases, with 12 bases between. The CDR3 length is 15 residues. In DNA form, the CDR3 reads TGTGCCACCAGCCGGGGTGGAGGCAGCACAGATACGCAGTATTTT. Its protein is CATSRGGGSTDTQYF.

The rearrangement joins TRBV9 to TRBJ1-2; D remains unclear. The CDR3 totals 12 residues. Germline V gene sequence: CDR1 SGDLS, CDR2 YYNGEE. Trimming stripped 3 bases from V and 5 bases from J, with 8 bases between. The CDR3 here is CASSGGLYGYTF. The DNA of the CDR3 is TGTGCCAGCAGCGGAGGACTTTATGGCTACACCTTC.

The chain links TRBV19 to TRBJ2-7; TRBD1 matches 9 bases. The CDR3 length is 15 residues. V was clipped by 5 bases and J by 3 bases; unmatched bases: 8. Germline values: CDR1 LNHDA, CDR2 SQIVND (reference sequence). For the CDR3, the DNA is TGTGCCAGTAGTCGACAGGGGGAAGGTAGCTACGAGCAGTACTTC. Protein product: CASSRQGEGSYEQYF.

The chain recombines TRBV24-1 with TRBJ2-1; 8 nucleotides line up with TRBD2. V trimming: 5 bases; J trimming: 6 bases; junction bases outside the gene matches: 14. The CDR3 sequence is 17 residues long. CDR1 is KGHDR and CDR2 is SFDVKD in the germline V gene. In nucleotides, the CDR3 is TGTGCCACCAGTGGCCCGGGGGGGTCGGGGATACGCAATGAGCAGTTCTTC. Translated: CATSGPGGSGIRNEQFF.

The gene calls are TRBV3-1 (or the pseudogene TRBV3-2) and TRBJ1-2; 9 bases are a match to TRBD1. V shed 1 base and J 8 bases; nucleotides not matched to a gene: 11. CDR3 length: 16 residues. Germline assignment: CDR1 LGHDT and CDR2 YNNKEL (reference sequence). CDR3: CASSQARAGQGGGYTF. In nucleotides, the CDR3 is TGTGCCAGCAGCCAAGCCAGGGCGGGACAGGGAGGAGGCTACACCTTC.